The 28 T cell receptor beta chains in this list originate from one sample, sequenced in a study of blood T cell repertoires in COVID-19. Profiled with immunoSEQ multiplex PCR; TCRdb holds only in-frame clones, not every one. Altogether approximately 180,000 clones are present, around 82% being singletons, with the ten largest covering roughly 9.2%. The material sequenced was peripheral blood. The receptor source for this set is a woman of 80 years or more with acute or convalescent COVID-19.

The V and J genes are TRBV29-1 and TRBJ2-4; no clear D gene. V was pared by 4 bases and J by 1 base, with 8 bases between. From germline, CDR1 is SQVTM and CDR2 ANQGSEA. The CDR3 runs 13 residues. This CDR3 reads CSVGPGAKNIQYF. The CDR3 DNA reads TGCAGCGTTGGGCCCGGGGCCAAAAACATTCAGTACTTC.

V usage is TRBV25-1 and J usage is TRBJ1-1, with a weak D call TRBD1 (5 bases). The CDR3 contains 13 residues. V shed 7 bases and J shed 4 bases, with 13 bases lying between them. Germline CDR1 reads MGHDK; CDR2 reads SYGVNS. The chain's CDR3 is CASTLGVFTEAFF. The CDR3 nucleotides are TGTGCCAGCACCTTAGGGGTTTTCACTGAAGCTTTCTTT.

V is TRBV29-1 and J is TRBJ2-3; D remains unclear. With 6 bases removed from V and 3 bases from J, the gap between germline ends came to 16 bases. The CDR3 is 14 amino acids. CDR1 SQVTM and CDR2 ANQGSEA come from the germline V gene. This CDR3 is CSVLIYPLTDTQYF. For the CDR3, the DNA is TGCAGCGTACTTATATACCCCTTGACAGATACGCAGTATTTT.

DNA of the CDR3: TGCGCCAGCAGCCCTATACTAGGGGCAGGGGGAACCGGGGAGCTGTTTTTT. It yields the protein CASSPILGAGGTGELFF. The gene calls are TRBV4-1 and TRBJ2-2, with 7 bases aligning to TRBD1. This CDR3 spans 17 amino acids. Trimming took 4 bases from V and 5 from J; bases not matched to a gene: 13. Germline V CDR1 and CDR2: MGHRA, YSYEKL.

V gene TRBV29-1 combines with J gene TRBJ1-1; D is unclear. CDR1 is SQVTM and CDR2 is ANQGSEA in the germline V gene. Trimming pared 4 bases from V and 4 bases from J, leaving 10 bases between. The CDR3 covers 12 residues. The CDR3 region is CSVAAEGTEAFF. CDR3 sequence (DNA): TGCAGCGTTGCCGCCGAGGGCACTGAAGCTTTCTTT.

The J gene is TRBJ2-3, the V gene TRBV15, with D possibly being TRBD2 (5 bases). V gave up 3 bases and J gave up 0 bases, with 10 bases separating them. CDR3 length: 15 amino acids. Germline CDR1 LNHNV, CDR2 YYDKDF (reference sequence). CDR3 sequence reads: CATSSQRRSTDTQYF. The CDR3, as DNA: TGTGCCACCAGCAGTCAACGGAGGAGCACAGATACGCAGTATTTT.

This chain connects TRBV6-2 or TRBV6-3 to TRBJ2-7; TRBD1 might be the D (5 bases). The germline V gene encodes CDR1 MNHEY and CDR2 SVGEGT. V was trimmed by 5 bases and J by 4 bases, leaving 12 bases between them. The CDR3 spans 13 residues. The CDR3 nucleotides read TGTGCCAGCAGTACGGACAAGCCTTACGAGCAGTACTTC. Translating it yields CASSTDKPYEQYF.

V gene TRBV6-2 or TRBV6-3 combines with J gene TRBJ1-2; 9 bases map to TRBD1. The J segment lost 3 bases and the V segment lost 5 bases, leaving 16 bases of the junction unmatched. This CDR3 has 18 residues. CDR1 and CDR2 from the germline V gene are MNHEY and SVGEGT. CDR3 bases: TGTGCCAGCAGTGAGTCCGGGACAGGGAGGAACTGGGACTATGGCTACACCTTC. The encoded protein is CASSESGTGRNWDYGYTF.

This chain uses TRBV6-1 with TRBJ1-6; D might be TRBD1 (6 bases). Germline loops: CDR1 MNHNS, CDR2 SASEGT. The CDR3 consists of 16 residues. Trimming took off 4 bases at V and 3 bases at J, with 13 bases between the two ends. CDR3 coding DNA: TGTGCCAGCAGTGTACTCGGACAGATCTATAATTCACCCCTCCACTTT. Translating gives CASSVLGQIYNSPLHF.

Here the CDR3 reads CASSQDAASGGAYNEQFF. CDR3 DNA: TGCGCCAGCAGCCAAGATGCGGCTAGCGGGGGGGCGTACAATGAGCAGTTCTTC. The chain has TRBV4-1 and TRBJ2-1; 12 bases are shared with TRBD2. CDR1 and CDR2 from the germline V gene are MGHRA and YSYEKL. CDR3 length: 18 residues. V lost 0 bases, J lost 4 bases, and 7 bases stayed unmatched.

The V gene is TRBV3-1 (or the pseudogene TRBV3-2), the J gene TRBJ1-2; D call uncertain. This CDR3 spans 16 amino acids. Germline V lookup: CDR1 LGHDT, CDR2 YNNKEL (reference sequence). Trimming removed 4 bases from V and 2 bases from J, with 17 bases in between. This CDR3 is CASSRGPSVINYGYTF. The CDR3 DNA is TGTGCCAGCAGCCGAGGGCCCTCCGTAATCAACTATGGCTACACCTTC.

This clone was recorded a few times. The rearrangement uses TRBV7-9 and TRBJ2-7; perhaps TRBD1 as D (6 bases). The germline V gene encodes CDR1 SEHNR and CDR2 FQNEAQ (reference sequence). The CDR3 consists of 15 residues. The germline V and J ends were trimmed by 3 bases and 6 bases, with 18 bases remaining between them. The CDR3 bases are TGTGCCAGCAGCTTCAGGGACACCGGGTCCGGCGAGCAGTACTTC. It encodes CASSFRDTGSGEQYF.

The chain has TRBV19 and TRBJ2-7; 11 bases fit TRBD2. The germline CDR1 and CDR2 sequences are LNHDA and SQIVND (reference sequence). The V gene end was trimmed by 5 bases and the J gene end by 2 bases; junction bases not matched to a gene: 8. The CDR3 has 16 residues. The CDR3 DNA is TGTGCCAGTAGTCCCGTAGCGGGGGGGATTGCCTACGAGCAGTACTTC. Its protein is CASSPVAGGIAYEQYF.

The rearrangement uses TRBV14 and TRBJ2-1; D gene uncertain. Looked up from germline, CDR1 is SGHDN and CDR2 is FVKESK. Trimming took off 7 bases at V and 8 bases at J, with 9 bases between the two ends. The CDR3 runs 11 residues. CDR3 residues: CASIAEYEQFF. DNA of the CDR3: TGTGCCAGCATCGCGGAATATGAGCAGTTCTTC.

The chain links TRBV3-1 (or the pseudogene TRBV3-2) to TRBJ1-6; TRBD1 agrees at 8 bases. Germline CDR1 is LGHDT and CDR2 is YNNKEL (reference sequence). CDR3 length: 15 residues. V shed 4 bases, J shed 6 bases, and the junction held 5 bases outside the gene matches. The CDR3 coding sequence is TGTGCCAGCAGCCCCGGGACAGGAGGTAATTCACCCCTCCACTTT. Its translation: CASSPGTGGNSPLHF.

The J gene is TRBJ2-7, the V gene TRBV5-4, with 8 bases matching TRBD1. In germline, CDR1 is SGHNT, CDR2 YYREEE (reference sequence). The CDR3 contains 14 residues. V shed 0 bases, J shed 4 bases, and the junction held 3 bases outside the gene matches. CDR3 region: CASSLGQGRYEQYF. Written as DNA, the CDR3 is TGTGCCAGCAGCTTGGGACAGGGGAGGTACGAGCAGTACTTC.

Here the CDR3 reads CASKRDSLYGYTF. CDR3 DNA: TGTGCCAGCAAACGGGACAGCCTCTATGGCTACACCTTC. The rearrangement joins TRBV6-5 to TRBJ1-2; 7 bases align to TRBD1. Per germline, CDR1 MNHEY and CDR2 SVGAGI. The CDR3 extends over 13 amino acids. The V gene end was trimmed by 7 bases and the J gene end by 4 bases; junction bases not matched to a gene: 6.

The chain recombines TRBV10-3 with TRBJ2-7; TRBD1 matches at 10 bases. V shed 6 bases and J 7 bases; nucleotides not matched to a gene: 6. This CDR3 has 13 residues. Germline CDR1 and CDR2: ENHRY and SYGVKD. CDR3 DNA: TGTGCCATCAGGGCCGACAGGGGGCGGGAGCAGTACTTC. It yields the protein CAIRADRGREQYF.

The chain carries TRBV3-1 (or the pseudogene TRBV3-2) and TRBJ2-5, with 11 bases lining up with TRBD2. Germline V gene lookup returns CDR1 LGHDT and CDR2 YNNKEL (reference sequence). V gave up 4 bases and J gave up 7 bases; unmatched junction bases: 8. CDR3 size: 15 residues. The CDR3 region has the DNA TGTGCCAGCAGCCCGATACTAGCGGGAGCGGGGACCCAGTACTTC. This gives the protein CASSPILAGAGTQYF.

The chain joins TRBV6-6 to TRBJ2-2, with TRBD2 matching over 7 bases. The germline CDR1 and CDR2 sequences are MNHNY and SVGAGI (reference sequence). V was pared by 7 bases and J by 0 bases, with 5 bases of the junction left unmatched. CDR3 length: 15 residues. The CDR3: CASKGGGANTGELFF. CDR3 in DNA: TGTGCCAGCAAAGGTGGGGGGGCGAACACCGGGGAGCTGTTTTTT.

The CDR3 region has the DNA TGTGCCAGTAGTATACTAGGTATAGGCACAGATACGCAGTATTTT. Translating it yields CASSILGIGTDTQYF. The J gene is TRBJ2-3, the V gene TRBV19, with unresolved D. CDR3 size: 15 residues. The V end lost 2 bases, the J end lost 1 base, and 10 bases lay between the germline ends. Germline V CDR1 and CDR2: LNHDA, SQIVND (reference sequence).

This chain links TRBV4-1 with TRBJ2-3; TRBD2 matches at 12 bases. The junction had 8 bases not matched to a gene; V was cut back by 0 bases and J by 7 bases. The CDR3 is 17 amino acids. Per germline, CDR1 MGHRA and CDR2 YSYEKL. The CDR3 is CASSQETSGGFGHTQYF. CDR3 DNA: TGCGCCAGCAGCCAAGAAACTAGCGGGGGGTTCGGGCATACGCAGTATTTT.

This chain uses TRBV11-3 with TRBJ2-1; TRBD1 might be the D (6 bases). Deletions cut 6 bases from V and 10 bases from J, with 13 bases between. Germline CDR1 reads SGHNT; CDR2 reads YENEEA. This CDR3 region has 12 residues. The CDR3 here is CASSLYGTEQFF. As DNA, the CDR3 is TGTGCCAGCAGTTTGTACGGGACAGAGCAGTTCTTC.

The chain recombines TRBV19 with TRBJ1-3, with TRBD1 identical over 7 bases. The J segment lost 4 bases and the V segment lost 10 bases, leaving 10 bases of the junction unmatched. The CDR3 runs 14 residues. Germline CDR1 LNHDA, CDR2 SQIVND (reference sequence). Here the CDR3 reads CATNYRGYGNTIYF. CDR3 nucleotides: TGTGCCACCAATTACAGGGGATACGGAAACACCATATATTTT.

The chain employs TRBV29-1 and TRBJ2-7, with TRBD1 matching over 7 bases. With V trimmed by 5 bases and J by 2 bases, 3 bases remained unmatched. Germline CDR1 and CDR2: SQVTM and ANQGSEA. The CDR3 totals 12 residues. For the CDR3, the DNA is TGCAGCGTTAGACAGGGACCCTACGAGCAGTACTTC. Translating it yields CSVRQGPYEQYF.

CDR3 nucleotide sequence: TGTGCCAGCAGCGTCCTAGCGGGAAGCCAAGAGACCCAGTACTTC. Protein sequence: CASSVLAGSQETQYF. The chain employs TRBV9 and TRBJ2-5; TRBD2 aligns across 9 bases. The V and J ends lost 2 bases and 1 base, in that order; junction bases with no gene match: 3. This CDR3 spans 15 amino acids. Germline-derived CDR1 and CDR2 are SGDLS and YYNGEE. The entire variable domain, with the rest obtained from reference TRBV9 and TRBJ2-5, is as follows: DSGVTQTPKHLITATGQRVTLRCSPRSGDLSVYWYQQSLDQGLQFLIQYYNGEERAKGNILERFSAQQFPDLHSELNLSSLELGDSALYFCASSVLAGSQETQYFGPGTRLLVL.

V and J are TRBV5-6 and TRBJ2-6; D unresolved. This CDR3 is built from 18 residues. Trimming took off 0 bases at V and 0 bases at J, with 13 bases between the two ends. From germline, CDR1 is SGHDT and CDR2 YYEEEE. The CDR3 sequence is CASSLAGWPSSGANVLTF. The DNA for the CDR3 is TGTGCCAGCAGCTTGGCGGGTTGGCCGAGCTCTGGGGCCAACGTCCTGACTTTC.

The chain employs TRBV6-5 and TRBJ1-1; D not certain. The CDR3 has 13 amino acids. V was pared by 6 bases and J by 0 bases, with 8 bases between. The V gene's germline CDR1 is MNHEY and CDR2 SVGAGI. Here the CDR3 reads CASSKNMNTEAFF. The DNA of the CDR3 is TGTGCCAGCAGCAAGAACATGAACACTGAAGCTTTCTTT.